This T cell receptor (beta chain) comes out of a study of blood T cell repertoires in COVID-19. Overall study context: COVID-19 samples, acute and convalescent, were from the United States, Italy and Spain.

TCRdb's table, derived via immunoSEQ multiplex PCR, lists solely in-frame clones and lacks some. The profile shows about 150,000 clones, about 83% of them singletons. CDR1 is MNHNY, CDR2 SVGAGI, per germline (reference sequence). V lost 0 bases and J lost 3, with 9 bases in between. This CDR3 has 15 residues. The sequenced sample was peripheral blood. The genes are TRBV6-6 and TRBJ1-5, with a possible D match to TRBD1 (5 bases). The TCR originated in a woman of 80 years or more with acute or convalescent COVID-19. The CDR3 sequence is CASSYSRDPNQPQHF. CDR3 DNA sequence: TGTGCCAGCAGTTACTCGCGGGACCCCAATCAGCCCCAGCATTTT.